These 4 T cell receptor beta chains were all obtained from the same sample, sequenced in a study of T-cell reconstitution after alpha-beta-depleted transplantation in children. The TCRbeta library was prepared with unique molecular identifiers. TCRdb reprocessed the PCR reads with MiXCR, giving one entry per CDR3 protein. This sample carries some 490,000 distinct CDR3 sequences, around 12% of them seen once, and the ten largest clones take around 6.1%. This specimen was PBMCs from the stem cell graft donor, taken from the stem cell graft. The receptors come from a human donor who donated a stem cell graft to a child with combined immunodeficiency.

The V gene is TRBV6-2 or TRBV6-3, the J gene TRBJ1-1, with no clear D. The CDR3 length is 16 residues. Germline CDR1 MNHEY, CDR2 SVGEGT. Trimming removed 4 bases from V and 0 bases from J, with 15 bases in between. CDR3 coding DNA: TGTGCCAGCAGTTCCCTTACCGAGGAAGTGAACACTGAAGCTTTCTTT. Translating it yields CASSSLTEEVNTEAFF.

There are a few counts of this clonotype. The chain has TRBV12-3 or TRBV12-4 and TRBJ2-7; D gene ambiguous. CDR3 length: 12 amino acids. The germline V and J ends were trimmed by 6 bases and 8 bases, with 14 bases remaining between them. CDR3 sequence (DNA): TGTGCCAGCAGCAGGACGGGCAATAAGCAGTACTTC. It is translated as CASSRTGNKQYF.

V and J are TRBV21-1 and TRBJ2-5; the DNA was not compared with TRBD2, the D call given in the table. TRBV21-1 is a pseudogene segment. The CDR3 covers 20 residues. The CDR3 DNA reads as TGTGCCAGCAGCAATCTACGGGCTAGCGGGAGAGGATCCCGGGGAGAGACCCAGTACTTC. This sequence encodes CASSNLRASGRGSRGETQYF.

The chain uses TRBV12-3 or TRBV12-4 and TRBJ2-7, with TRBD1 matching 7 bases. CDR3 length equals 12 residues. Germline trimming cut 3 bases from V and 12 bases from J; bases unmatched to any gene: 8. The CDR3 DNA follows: TGTGCCAGCAGTTTCCCGACAGGGAAACGGTACTTC. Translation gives CASSFPTGKRYF.